Sequencing of this T cell receptor (beta chain) was carried out in a study of T cell clones after liver transplantation. Study-level information: TCRbeta sequencing after a pre-transplant mixed lymphocyte reaction identified graft-donor-reactive clones, later tracked in post-transplant blood. As an antigen-independent comparator, third-party-reactive TCRbeta sequences came from pre-transplant mixed lymphocyte reactions. Samples came pre-transplant, pre-randomization before withdrawal, and post-randomization after withdrawal ended.

The protocol was immunoSEQ multiplex PCR, while the TCRdb copy is restricted to in-frame clones and leaves out a portion. This table holds 20,000 to 25,000 clones, around 63% found once. About this clone: The antigen remains unidentified.

The V end lost 4 bases, the J end lost 1 base, and 7 bases lay between the germline ends. The CDR3 contains 12 residues. Looked up from germline, CDR1 is SQVTM and CDR2 is ANQGSEA. Study-wide results and caveats: Migration into the graft, not deletion, may explain lost graft donor-reactive T cells.

This clonotype was sampled from a human donor who received a liver transplant. The chain employs TRBV29-1 and TRBJ1-1; D is undetermined. The sequenced sample was CD4+ T cells from blood, obtained before liver transplant. CDR3 bases: TGCAGCGTTGGGAACCAGAACACTGAAGCTTTCTTT. This codes for CSVGNQNTEAFF.